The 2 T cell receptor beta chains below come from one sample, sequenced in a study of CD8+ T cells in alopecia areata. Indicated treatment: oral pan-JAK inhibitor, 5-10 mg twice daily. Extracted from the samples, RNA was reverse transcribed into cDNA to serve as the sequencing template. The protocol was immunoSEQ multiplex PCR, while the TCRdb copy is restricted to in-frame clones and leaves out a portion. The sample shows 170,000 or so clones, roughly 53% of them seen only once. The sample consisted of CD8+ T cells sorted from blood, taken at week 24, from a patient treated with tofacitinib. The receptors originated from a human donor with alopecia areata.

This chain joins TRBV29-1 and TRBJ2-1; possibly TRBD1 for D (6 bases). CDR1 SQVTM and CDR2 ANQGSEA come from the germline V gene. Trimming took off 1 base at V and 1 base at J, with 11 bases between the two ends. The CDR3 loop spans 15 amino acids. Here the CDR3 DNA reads TGCAGCGTTGAAGGCAGGGGTCGGTCCTACAATGAGCAGTTCTTC. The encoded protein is CSVEGRGRSYNEQFF.

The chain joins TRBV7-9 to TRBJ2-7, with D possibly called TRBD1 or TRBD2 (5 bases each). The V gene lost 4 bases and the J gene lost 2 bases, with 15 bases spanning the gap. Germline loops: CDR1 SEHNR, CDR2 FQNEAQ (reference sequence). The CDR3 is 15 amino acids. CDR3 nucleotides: TGTGCCAGCAGCTCCCGGACCGGGACCACCTACGAGCAGTACTTC. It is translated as CASSSRTGTTYEQYF.